This T cell receptor (beta chain) was documented in a study of T cell responses to AZD1222 COVID-19 vaccine. Across the study: The study pooled second doses at about 4 or about 12 weeks. Overall study findings and caveats: The donor group comprised mostly white British people and more females; the analysis possibly underestimated clonal diversity. Spike was spanned by vaccine-associated CD4 TCRs, which were dominant at 160-218 and 743-854. Targeting of unmutated variant regions was reportedly seen in nearly half of spike-specific TCRs.

The length of the CDR3 is 16 residues. V was trimmed by 2 bases and J by 8 bases, leaving 21 bases between them. Germline loops: CDR1 SEHNR, CDR2 FQNEAQ (reference sequence). The data were produced by immunoSEQ multiplex PCR, yet TCRdb's version contains in-frame clones alone and is incomplete. The data contain about 260,000 clones, over 90% of them singletons. This clone was picked up one time. The antigen is unknown. The rearrangement uses TRBV7-9 and TRBJ1-2, with TRBD1 as a possible D gene (5 bases). The clonotype was recovered from an adult in good health. The source was peripheral blood, collected on day 0 of AZD1222 vaccination. CDR3 coding DNA: TGTGCCAGCAGCTTACACCTCCCGGCAGGGACGGGCGGCTACACCTTC. It encodes CASSLHLPAGTGGYTF.